This section outlines one T cell receptor (beta chain) sequence together with its context. The participants were between about 18 and 95 years old and came from 24 US areas. The recovered donors of Cohort 3 showed two negative PCRs, clearance, or symptom resolution. The data derive from a study of blood T cell repertoires in COVID-19. Study at large: Italy, Spain and the United States were the sources of the convalescent and acute COVID-19 samples.

The CDR3 is made up of 15 amino acids. V trimming: 6 bases; J trimming: 3 bases; junction bases outside the gene matches: 8. Germline CDR1 and CDR2: SGHNT and YENEEA. The authors' processing: By means of reference gene primer amplification, nucleated cell counts were estimated. The data were produced by immunoSEQ multiplex PCR, yet TCRdb's version contains in-frame clones alone and is incomplete. D and trimming were read from the DNA, whereas the V and J calls and clone size are those reported in that table. In the table there are 360,000 or so clones, about 90% of which are singletons. The chain recombines TRBV11-3 with TRBJ2-1, with 7 bases aligning to TRBD1. Sequencing input: PBMCs or T cells enriched from blood (not recorded which). The source of this sequence is a woman aged 30 to 39 who had recovered from COVID-19. The CDR3 sequence: CASSPTGSGYNEQFF. CDR3 nucleotides: TGTGCCAGCAGTCCGACAGGGAGCGGCTACAATGAGCAGTTCTTC. Full variable domain (rest looked up from reference TRBV11-3 and TRBJ2-1): EAGVVQSPRYKIIEKKQPVAFWCNPISGHNTLYWYLQNLGQGPELLIRYENEEAVDDSQLPKDRFSAERLKGVDSTLKIQPAELGDSAVYLCASSPTGSGYNEQFFGPGTRLTVL.